This T cell receptor beta chain stems from a study of blood T cell repertoires in COVID-19 (dated by TCRdb to about 2020). Looking at the study overall: Samples from collaborators originated in the United States, Italy and Spain and spanned both the acute and convalescent phases of COVID-19. The material from the prospective study consisted of cDNA or gDNA derived from T cells, B-cell-depleted T cells, or PBMCs. The dataset comprised deeply sampled blood TCRbeta repertoires from subjects exposed to, actively infected with, or recovered from COVID-19. A freely available public database, intended as a resource for researchers studying the immune response to SARS-CoV-2, is where the repertoires were released. The samples were drawn from two sources: the first 160 participants of the ongoing ImmuneRACE study, and 950 to 1,500 subjects contributed by 6 global collaborators. Sample metadata almost always included a de-identified subject ID, COVID-19 status, age in years and sex. Where available, HLA class I and class II types were obtained from metadata supplied by the sample provider rather than from assay-based typing.

Of note for this clone: The clone's antigen remains unknown. Base-call qualities are not available, and no considerably larger clone is one nucleotide away.

Trimming removed 8 bases from V and 2 bases from J, leaving 19 bases between the germline ends. CDR1 MDHEN and CDR2 SYDVKM are derived from the germline V gene. Counted from cysteine to phenylalanine, this CDR3 has 16 amino acids. The DNA shown is the 48-base CDR3, in frame from base 1. Each collaborating institution followed its own protocols to collect whole blood in K2EDTA tubes. For TCRbeta analysis, collaborators shipped samples as frozen whole blood, isolated PBMCs, or DNA extracted from either of those sample types. TCRbeta CDR3 regions were amplified from genomic DNA using the immunoSEQ Assay, a bias-controlled multiplex PCR. Per the original workflow: The number of nucleated cells in each sample was estimated by amplification of reference gene primers within the assay. To quantify the absolute abundance of each unique TCRbeta CDR3 rearrangement, sequence reads were collapsed and filtered. For each sample, productive Simpson clonality was calculated as the square root of Simpson's diversity index over productive rearrangements. Drawn from immuneACCESS, this table holds only the in-frame rearrangements with V and J called that TCRdb kept. Clones are partly lost; checked studies trace under half to an unresolved V gene and leave the rest unexplained. V and J calls and clone size are copied from that table; D and trimming were computed from the DNA. The sample table records 65,000 to 85,000 clones; 65% to 85% of these occur just once. The ten biggest clones cover 5.3% of the sample.

The paper's findings and limits, for the study overall: Clinical and demographic metadata were provided uncurated, with the amount varying by source and participant.

Sequencing was carried out using peripheral blood. The chain uses TRBV28 and TRBJ1-3; the D region possibly corresponds to TRBD1 (6 bases align). The origin of this receptor is a man aged 50 to 60 with active COVID-19. The CDR3 region reads CASGWTEPVAGNTIYF. The DNA is as follows: TGTGCCAGCGGCTGGACAGAACCGGTGGCTGGAAACACCATATATTTT.